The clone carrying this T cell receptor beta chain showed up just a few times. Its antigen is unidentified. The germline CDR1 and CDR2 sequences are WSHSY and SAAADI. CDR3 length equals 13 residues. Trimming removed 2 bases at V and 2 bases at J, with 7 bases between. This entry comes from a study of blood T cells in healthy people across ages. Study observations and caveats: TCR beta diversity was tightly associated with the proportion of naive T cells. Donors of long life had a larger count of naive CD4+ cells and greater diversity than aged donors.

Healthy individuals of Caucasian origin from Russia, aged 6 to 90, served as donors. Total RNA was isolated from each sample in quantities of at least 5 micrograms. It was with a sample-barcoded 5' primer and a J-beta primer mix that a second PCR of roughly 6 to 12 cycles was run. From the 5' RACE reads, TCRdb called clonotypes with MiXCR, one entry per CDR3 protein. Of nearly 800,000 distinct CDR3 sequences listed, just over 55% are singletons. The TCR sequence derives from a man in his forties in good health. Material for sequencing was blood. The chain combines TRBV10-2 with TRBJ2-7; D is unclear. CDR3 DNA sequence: TGCGCCAGCAGTGAGCGGCTACCCTACGAGCAGTACTTC. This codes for CASSERLPYEQYF.